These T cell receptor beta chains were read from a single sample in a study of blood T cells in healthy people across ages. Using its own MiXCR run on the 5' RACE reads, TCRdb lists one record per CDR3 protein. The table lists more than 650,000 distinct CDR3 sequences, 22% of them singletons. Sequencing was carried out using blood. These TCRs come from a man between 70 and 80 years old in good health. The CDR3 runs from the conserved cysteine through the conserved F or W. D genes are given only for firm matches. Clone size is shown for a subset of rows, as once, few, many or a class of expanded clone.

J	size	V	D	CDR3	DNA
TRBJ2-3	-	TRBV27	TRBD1	CASSLKGALTDTQYF	TGTGCCAGCAGTTTAAAGGGGGCCCTCACGGATACGCAGTATTTT
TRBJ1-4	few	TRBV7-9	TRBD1	CASSLVQGAQEKLFF	TGTGCCAGCAGCTTAGTACAGGGGGCTCAGGAAAAACTGTTTTTT
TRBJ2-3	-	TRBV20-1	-	CSTHGGRTADTQYF	TGCAGTACACATGGAGGGAGGACCGCAGATACGCAGTATTTT
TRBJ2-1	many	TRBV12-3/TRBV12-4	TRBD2	CASSSFSGGYNEQFF	TGTGCCAGCAGTTCCTTTAGCGGGGGGTACAATGAGCAGTTCTTC
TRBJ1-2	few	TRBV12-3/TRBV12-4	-	CASSFLLRAGGGYTF	TGTGCCAGCAGTTTTCTCCTGAGGGCTGGGGGCGGCTACACCTTC
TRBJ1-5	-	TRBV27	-	CASRVTASNQPQHF	TGTGCCAGCAGGGTGACCGCTAGCAATCAGCCCCAGCATTTT
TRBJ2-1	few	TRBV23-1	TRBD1	CASRQDRDSYNEQFF	TGCGCCAGCAGACAAGACAGGGACTCCTACAATGAGCAGTTCTTC
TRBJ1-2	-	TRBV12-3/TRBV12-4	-	CASSFFQGTGGYTF	TGTGCCAGCAGTTTCTTTCAGGGGACTGGTGGCTACACCTTC
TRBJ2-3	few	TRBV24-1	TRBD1	CATSDLLGTGEADTQYF	TGTGCCACCAGTGATTTGCTTGGGACAGGGGAAGCAGATACGCAGTATTTT
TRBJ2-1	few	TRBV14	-	CASSQVLHNEQFF	TGTGCCAGCAGCCAAGTCCTACACAATGAGCAGTTCTTC
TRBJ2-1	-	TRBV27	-	CASSSRGRSSYNEQFF	TGTGCCAGCAGTTCCCGCGGGCGGAGCTCCTACAATGAGCAGTTCTTC
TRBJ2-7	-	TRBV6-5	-	CASSYAQGRLYEQYF	TGTGCCAGCAGTTACGCGCAGGGTCGGCTCTACGAGCAGTACTTC
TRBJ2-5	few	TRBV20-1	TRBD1	CSAGTGAVQKTQYF	TGCAGTGCAGGGACAGGGGCTGTCCAAAAGACCCAGTACTTC
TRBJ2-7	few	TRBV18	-	CASSARDSTHEQYF	TGTGCCAGCTCAGCGCGGGACAGTACCCACGAGCAGTACTTC
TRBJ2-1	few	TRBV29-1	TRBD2	CSAELAGALSSYNEQFF	TGCAGCGCGGAACTAGCGGGAGCCCTAAGCTCCTACAATGAGCAGTTCTTC
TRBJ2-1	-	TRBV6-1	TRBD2	CARDRLAGCGGIYNEQFF	TGTGCCAGAGACAGACTAGCGGGATGTGGGGGGATTTACAATGAGCAGTTCTTC